A single sample gave rise to the 19 T cell receptor beta chains below, sequenced in a study of blood T cell repertoires in COVID-19. The method was immunoSEQ multiplex PCR; TCRdb's version includes in-frame clones alone and lacks a portion of them. The sample carries 50,000 to 60,000 clones, 87% recorded once. Sequenced sample: peripheral blood. The source of these receptors is a man aged 35 to 55 with COVID-19, enrolled during active disease.

The V call is TRBV10-2, the J call TRBJ2-7; unclear D gene. Trimming cost V 3 bases and J 5 bases, with 17 bases left between them. Germline assignment: CDR1 WSHSY and CDR2 SAAADI. The CDR3 extends over 15 amino acids. The CDR3 sequence: CASSEEASRVHEQYF. CDR3 sequence (DNA): TGCGCCAGCAGTGAAGAGGCCTCCAGAGTCCACGAGCAGTACTTC.

The chain combines TRBV18 with TRBJ2-1; 9 bases map to TRBD1. This CDR3 comprises 16 residues. Germline CDR1 and CDR2: KGHSH and LQKENI. V was clipped by 8 bases and J by 6 bases; unmatched bases: 14. CDR3 DNA sequence: TGTGCCAGCGCAACAACCGGGACAGGGCACGTCAATGAGCAGTTCTTC. Translation: CASATTGTGHVNEQFF.

This clone has only one observation. In DNA, the CDR3 is TGTGCCAGCAGCCAAGAAGGAGAACAGGCCGAGCAGTACTTC. Protein product: CASSQEGEQAEQYF. This rearrangement joins TRBV3-1 (or the pseudogene TRBV3-2) to TRBJ2-7, with D maybe TRBD1 (5 bases). Trimming stripped 0 bases from V and 6 bases from J, with 12 bases between. This CDR3 is built from 14 residues. Looked up from germline, CDR1 is LGHDT and CDR2 is YNNKEL (reference sequence).

V is TRBV19 and J is TRBJ1-2; no reliable D call. Trimming took off 4 bases at V and 4 bases at J, with 16 bases between the two ends. The CDR3 has 15 amino acids. The germline V gene has CDR1 LNHDA and CDR2 SQIVND (reference sequence). The CDR3 sequence is CASSTGPGSSYGYTF. The CDR3 coding sequence is TGTGCCAGTAGTACGGGTCCGGGGTCCAGCTATGGCTACACCTTC.

V and J are TRBV12-3 or TRBV12-4 and TRBJ2-5; 8 bases fit TRBD2. CDR3 length: 13 amino acids. Trimming removed 6 bases from V and 1 base from J; junction bases left unmatched: 1. Written as DNA, the CDR3 is TGTGCCAGCAGACTAGCGGCCCAAGAGACCCAGTACTTC. This sequence encodes CASRLAAQETQYF.

The chain joins TRBV6-6 to TRBJ1-1, with a possible D match to TRBD1 (5 bases). Germline V CDR1 and CDR2: MNHNY, SVGAGI (reference sequence). The CDR3 has 14 residues. V shed 6 bases and J shed 6 bases, with 17 bases lying between them. CDR3 protein: CASSYPERGSEAFF. The CDR3 region has the DNA TGTGCCAGCAGCTACCCCGAACGGGGGTCTGAAGCTTTCTTT.

There are a few counts of this clone. The chain combines TRBV24-1 with TRBJ1-1; TRBD1 might be the D (6 bases). This CDR3 region has 18 residues. Germline V lookup: CDR1 KGHDR, CDR2 SFDVKD. V was shortened by 5 bases and J by 0 bases, with 21 bases between the two germline ends. CDR3 in DNA: TGTGCCACCAGTGGGTCGGACAGAATTATTGGTATGAACACTGAAGCTTTCTTT. Amino acids: CATSGSDRIIGMNTEAFF.

This sequence joins TRBV18 and TRBJ1-5; tentatively, D is TRBD1 (5 bases). CDR1 and CDR2 from the germline V gene are KGHSH and LQKENI. The CDR3 sequence is 15 residues long. Trimming shortened V by 2 bases and J by 2 bases, and 10 bases separated the two germline ends. The CDR3 DNA reads TGTGCCAGCTCACCAGCGGACACCGGCAATCAGCCCCAGCATTTT. Its translation is CASSPADTGNQPQHF. Variable domain in full (rest from reference TRBV18 and TRBJ1-5): NAGVMQNPRHLVRRRGQEARLRCSPMKGHSHVYWYRQLPEEGLKFMVYLQKENIIDESGMPKERFSAEFPKEGPSILRIQQVVRGDSAAYFCASSPADTGNQPQHFGDGTRLSIL.

The V call is TRBV11-2, the J call TRBJ2-1; D gene ambiguous. The CDR3 is made up of 15 amino acids. CDR1 SGHAT and CDR2 FQNNGV come from the germline V gene. Deletions cut 5 bases from V and 9 bases from J, with 20 bases between. The CDR3 region has the DNA TGTGCCAGCAGCCTAGGTGGGCTCCCTGTAGGTGAGCAGTTCTTC. This encodes CASSLGGLPVGEQFF.

This clone is a singleton in its sample. The chain recombines TRBV9 with TRBJ2-3; D is undetermined. The CDR3 spans 12 residues. Germline loops: CDR1 SGDLS, CDR2 YYNGEE. The V and J ends lost 3 bases and 5 bases respectively, with 7 bases between them. The CDR3 is CASSEIGDTQYF. As DNA, the CDR3 is TGTGCCAGCAGCGAAATCGGAGATACGCAGTATTTT.

The chain links TRBV2 to TRBJ2-3, with D maybe TRBD2 (6 bases). Germline CDR1 and CDR2: SNHLY and FYNNEI. The CDR3 totals 14 residues. The V and J ends lost 9 bases and 2 bases respectively, with 15 bases between them. Written as DNA, the CDR3 is TGTGCCAGTCGACCTAGCGCTTCCACAGATACGCAGTATTTT. Its protein is CASRPSASTDTQYF.

The genes are TRBV10-3 and TRBJ1-5; no clear D gene. Germline assignment: CDR1 ENHRY and CDR2 SYGVKD. Trimming took off 5 bases at V and 7 bases at J, with 12 bases between the two ends. The CDR3 runs to 13 residues. CDR3 sequence (DNA): TGTGCCATCAGTCGGACGGCGGGGCAGCCCCAGCATTTT. It translates to CAISRTAGQPQHF.

V and J are TRBV7-9 and TRBJ1-4, with D possibly matching TRBD1 (6 bases). Between the trimmed V and J ends, which lost 1 base and 8 bases, there was a span of 11 bases. Germline V gene data show CDR1 as SEHNR and CDR2 as FQNEAQ (reference sequence). The CDR3 totals 14 residues. CDR3 DNA sequence: TGTGCCAGCAGCTTAGACAGGGAGAGGGAAAAACTGTTTTTT. Translation gives CASSLDREREKLFF. The full variable domain, rest sourced from reference TRBV7-9 and TRBJ1-4, is DTGVSQNPRHKITKRGQNVTFRCDPISEHNRLYWYRQTLGQGPEFLTYFQNEAQLEKSRLLSDRFSAERPKGSFSTLEIQRTEQGDSAMYLCASSLDREREKLFFGSGTQLSVL.

The chain recombines TRBV6-5 with TRBJ2-1; TRBD2 matches at 13 bases. V gave up 6 bases and J gave up 14 bases; unmatched junction bases: 10. Germline V gives CDR1 MNHEY, CDR2 SVGAGI. This CDR3 has 14 residues. Written as DNA, the CDR3 is TGTGCCAGCAGCCTTGGGACTAGCGGGAAACAAAAGTTCTTC. Amino acids: CASSLGTSGKQKFF.

The count of this clone is one. The chain recombines TRBV10-2 with TRBJ1-4; D unresolved. The CDR3 covers 11 residues. V lost 10 bases to trimming and J lost 4 bases, with 7 bases between them. Germline-derived CDR1 and CDR2 are WSHSY and SAAADI. The CDR3 sequence is CATGYNEKLFF. DNA for the CDR3: TGCGCCACCGGGTATAATGAAAAACTGTTTTTT.

V and J are TRBV29-1 and TRBJ2-1; the match to TRBD2 covers 11 bases. The CDR3 is made up of 18 amino acids. The junction had 14 bases not matched to a gene; V was cut back by 7 bases and J by 0 bases. Germline CDR1 SQVTM, CDR2 ANQGSEA. In DNA form, the CDR3 reads TGCAGCGCCGAACTAGCGGGAGCGAAAAAGATCTCCTACAATGAGCAGTTCTTC. This translates into CSAELAGAKKISYNEQFF.

The genes are TRBV25-1 and TRBJ2-2; D not certain. The CDR3 covers 11 residues. Trimming took 7 bases from V and 8 from J, leaving 8 bases between them. Looked up from germline, CDR1 is MGHDK and CDR2 is SYGVNS. CDR3 bases: TGTGCCAGCACTAAAGCTGGGGAGCTGTTTTTT. Amino acid sequence: CASTKAGELFF.

This clone was observed a single time. This chain uses TRBV5-1 with TRBJ1-2; a weak D match, TRBD1 (6 bases). This CDR3 is 14 amino acids long. V was trimmed by 1 base and J by 7 bases, leaving 14 bases between them. The V gene's germline CDR1 is SGHRS and CDR2 YFSETQ. Written as DNA, the CDR3 is TGCGCCAGCAGCTTGACACAGGGCGAGATTGGCTACACCTTC. Translation: CASSLTQGEIGYTF.

The V call is TRBV29-1, the J call TRBJ1-5; 7 nucleotides align to TRBD1. Germline assignment: CDR1 SQVTM and CDR2 ANQGSEA. Losses at the gene ends were 4 bases for V and 2 bases for J; bases not matched to a gene: 2. The length of the CDR3 is 13 residues. CDR3 residues: CSVGDRGNQPQHF. DNA for the CDR3: TGCAGCGTTGGAGACAGGGGCAATCAGCCCCAGCATTTT.